Each of the 10 T cell receptor beta chains below was sequenced from the same sample in a study of blood T cell repertoires in COVID-19. Assay: immunoSEQ multiplex PCR; the TCRdb copy retains only in-frame clones and omits some. This sample has fewer than 400,000 clones, with 87% found just once. Sequenced input: PBMCs or T cells enriched from blood (not recorded which). Every receptor here comes from a woman between 18 and 29 years old who had recovered from COVID-19.

The J gene is TRBJ2-7, the V gene TRBV9, with 7 bases identical to TRBD1. V was pared by 0 bases and J by 3 bases, with 12 bases of the junction left unmatched. CDR1 is SGDLS and CDR2 is YYNGEE in the germline V gene. The CDR3 spans 17 residues. For the CDR3, the DNA is TGTGCCAGCAGCGTAGAGGGATGGGACAGAGGGATCTACGAGCAGTACTTC. As protein: CASSVEGWDRGIYEQYF.

The genes are TRBV2 and TRBJ1-1; D is unresolved. Trimming took 6 bases from V and 5 from J, leaving 13 bases between them. Germline loops: CDR1 SNHLY, CDR2 FYNNEI. This CDR3 is built from 13 residues. The DNA for the CDR3 is TGTGCCAGCAGCGCGGAGAGAGGGACTGAAGCTTTCTTT. This encodes CASSAERGTEAFF.

This sequence joins TRBV4-2 and TRBJ1-4, with a tentative D call TRBD1 (6 bases). Germline CDR1 is LGHNA and CDR2 is YNFKEQ. The V end lost 4 bases, the J end lost 7 bases, and 16 bases lay between the germline ends. The CDR3 runs 15 residues. CDR3 protein: CASSRGGAMSEKLFF. CDR3 coding DNA: TGTGCCAGCAGCCGAGGGGGAGCGATGAGTGAAAAACTGTTTTTT.

This rearrangement joins TRBV7-2 to TRBJ1-2; 7 positions match TRBD1. The CDR3 extends over 15 amino acids. Germline lookup yields CDR1 SGHTA and CDR2 FQGNSA. The V segment lost 2 bases and the J segment 8 bases; nucleotides outside the gene matches: 11. The CDR3 DNA follows: TGTGCCAGCAGCTTATACTTTGCCAGGGGGGCCGGCTACACCTTC. Amino acids: CASSLYFARGAGYTF.

The chain combines TRBV19 with TRBJ2-3; 11 nucleotides match TRBD2. Per germline, CDR1 LNHDA and CDR2 SQIVND (reference sequence). The ends lost 5 bases at V and 3 bases at J; junction bases unmatched: 7. The CDR3 length is 16 residues. CDR3 sequence reads: CASSALGLAGTDTQYF. For the CDR3, the DNA is TGTGCCAGTAGTGCTTTAGGACTAGCGGGTACAGATACGCAGTATTTT.

The chain combines TRBV7-2 with TRBJ2-1, with D perhaps TRBD2 (7 bases). Germline CDR1 is SGHTA and CDR2 is FQGNSA. The CDR3 contains 18 residues. Trimming removed 5 bases from V and 0 bases from J, with 20 bases in between. The CDR3 loop is CASSPGGLGGGSYNEQFF. The CDR3 DNA sequence: TGTGCCAGCAGCCCGGGGGGTTTGGGGGGCGGCTCCTACAATGAGCAGTTCTTC.

The CDR3 here is CASSQFRGRDQETQYF. In DNA, the CDR3 is TGTGCCAGCAGCCAATTTCGGGGGAGGGATCAAGAGACCCAGTACTTC. This chain joins TRBV11-1 and TRBJ2-5, with 7 bases that match TRBD2. V gave up 5 bases and J gave up 2 bases; unmatched junction bases: 11. The CDR3 runs 16 residues. Germline-derived CDR1 and CDR2 are SGHAT and FQDESV (reference sequence). Using reference TRBV11-1 and TRBJ2-5 for the parts outside the CDR3, the full variable domain is EAEVAQSPRYKITEKSQAVAFWCDPISGHATLYWYRQILGQGPELLVQFQDESVVDDSQLPKDRFSAERLKGVDSTLKIQPAELGDSAMYLCASSQFRGRDQETQYFGPGTRLLVL.

The chain combines TRBV18 with TRBJ2-3; 12 bases fit TRBD1. Germline lookup yields CDR1 KGHSH and CDR2 LQKENI. V gave up 0 bases and J gave up 2 bases; unmatched junction bases: 3. The CDR3 loop spans 17 amino acids. The CDR3 region has the DNA TGTGCCAGCTCACCACCGGGGACAGGGGGCATCACAGATACGCAGTATTTT. Encoded protein: CASSPPGTGGITDTQYF.

The V and J genes are TRBV7-6 and TRBJ2-5; D is ambiguous. CDR3 length: 13 residues. Trimming pared 5 bases from V and 5 bases from J, leaving 12 bases between. CDR1 SGHVS and CDR2 FNYEAQ come from the germline V gene. As DNA, the CDR3 is TGTGCCAGCAGCATGAGACACCGGGAGACCCAGTACTTC. Its translation is CASSMRHRETQYF.

The chain has TRBV11-1 and TRBJ2-7; 7 bases agree with TRBD1. The germline V gene encodes CDR1 SGHAT and CDR2 FQDESV (reference sequence). V dropped 0 bases and J dropped 3; count of bases not matched to a gene: 2. This CDR3 contains 14 residues. The CDR3 sequence: CASSLAAGGYEQYF. The DNA of the CDR3 is TGTGCCAGCAGCTTAGCGGCAGGGGGCTACGAGCAGTACTTC.